This note documents a single T cell receptor (beta chain) sequence. These data are taken from a study of blood T cell repertoires in COVID-19. Assay: immunoSEQ multiplex PCR; the TCRdb copy retains only in-frame clones and omits some. The repertoire holds some 48,000 clones, with 85% to 90% as singletons. Sequencing was done on a sample of peripheral blood. The sequence derives from a woman older than 75 with COVID-19, enrolled during active disease.

The CDR3 loop is CASSLEDTYGYTF. As DNA, the CDR3 is TGTGCCAGCAGCTTAGAGGACACCTATGGCTACACCTTC. The gene calls are TRBV7-9 and TRBJ1-2, with D tentatively TRBD1 (5 bases). CDR1 is SEHNR, CDR2 FQNEAQ, per germline (reference sequence). The CDR3 consists of 13 residues. V was trimmed by 1 base and J by 4 bases, leaving 7 bases between them.